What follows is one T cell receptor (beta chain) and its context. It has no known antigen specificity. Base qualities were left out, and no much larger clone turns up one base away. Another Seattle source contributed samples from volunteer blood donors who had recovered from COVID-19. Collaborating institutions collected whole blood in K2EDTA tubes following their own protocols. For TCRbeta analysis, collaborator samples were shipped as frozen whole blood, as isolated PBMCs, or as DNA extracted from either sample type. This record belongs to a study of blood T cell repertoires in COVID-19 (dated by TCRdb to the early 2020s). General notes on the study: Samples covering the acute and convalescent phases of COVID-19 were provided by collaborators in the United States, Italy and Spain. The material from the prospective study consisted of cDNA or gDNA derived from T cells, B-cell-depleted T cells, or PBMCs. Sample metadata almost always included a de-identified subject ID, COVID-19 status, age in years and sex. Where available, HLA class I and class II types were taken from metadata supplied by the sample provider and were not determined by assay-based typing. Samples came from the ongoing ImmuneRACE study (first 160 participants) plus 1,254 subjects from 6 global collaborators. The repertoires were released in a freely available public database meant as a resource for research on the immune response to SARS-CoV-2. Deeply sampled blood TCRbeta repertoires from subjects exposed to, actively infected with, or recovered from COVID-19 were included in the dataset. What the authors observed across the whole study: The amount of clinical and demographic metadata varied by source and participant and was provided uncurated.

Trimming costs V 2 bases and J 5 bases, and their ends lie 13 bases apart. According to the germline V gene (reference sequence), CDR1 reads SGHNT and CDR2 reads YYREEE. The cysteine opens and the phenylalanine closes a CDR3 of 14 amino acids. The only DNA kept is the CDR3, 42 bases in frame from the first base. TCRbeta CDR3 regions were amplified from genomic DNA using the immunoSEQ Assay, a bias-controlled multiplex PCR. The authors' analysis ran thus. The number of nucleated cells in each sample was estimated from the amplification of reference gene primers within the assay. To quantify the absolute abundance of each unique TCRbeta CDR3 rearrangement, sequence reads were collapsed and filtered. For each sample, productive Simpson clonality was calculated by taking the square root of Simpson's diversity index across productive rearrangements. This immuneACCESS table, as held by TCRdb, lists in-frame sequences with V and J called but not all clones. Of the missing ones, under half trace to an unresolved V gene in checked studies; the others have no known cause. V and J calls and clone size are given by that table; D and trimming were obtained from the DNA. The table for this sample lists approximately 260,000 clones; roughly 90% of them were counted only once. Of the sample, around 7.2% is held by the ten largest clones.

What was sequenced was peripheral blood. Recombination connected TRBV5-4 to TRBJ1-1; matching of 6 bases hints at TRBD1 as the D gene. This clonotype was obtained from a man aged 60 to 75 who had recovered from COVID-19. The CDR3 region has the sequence CASSFLGGWTEAFF. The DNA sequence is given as TGTGCCAGCAGCTTTCTAGGGGGTTGGACTGAAGCTTTCTTT. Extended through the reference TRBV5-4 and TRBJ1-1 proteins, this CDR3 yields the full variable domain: ETGVTQSPTHLIKTRGQQVTLRCSSQSGHNTVSWYQQALGQGPQFIFQYYREEENGRGNFPPRFSGLQFPNYSSELNVNALELDDSALYLCASSFLGGWTEAFFGQGTRLTVV.